The clone carrying this T cell receptor (beta chain) was observed a few times. Per the authors' pipeline: How many nucleated cells were present was estimated from reference gene primer amplification. Sequencing used immunoSEQ multiplex PCR; TCRdb keeps in-frame clones, though not all of them. V and J calls and clone size are copied from that table; D and trimming were computed from the DNA. The top ten clones hold roughly 2.6% of a sample with a few hundred thousand clones, about 85% of them seen once. The data originate from a study of blood T cell repertoires in COVID-19. Across the whole study: T cells, B-cell-depleted T cells, or PBMCs supplied cDNA or gDNA.

Cohort assignment relied on participant-reported clinical history. Before being deemed recovered, Cohort 3 donors had two negative PCRs, clearance, or symptom resolution. The CDR3 totals 14 residues. CDR1 is MDHEN and CDR2 is SYDVKM in the germline V gene. The V gene end was trimmed by 4 bases and the J gene end by 3 bases; junction bases not matched to a gene: 3. The source of this sequence is a woman in her fifties or sixties who had recovered from COVID-19. Sample: PBMCs or T cells enriched from blood (not recorded which). This chain links TRBV28 with TRBJ1-5; TRBD1 matches 7 bases. CDR3 in amino acids: CASSWGQFNQPQHF. The CDR3 DNA follows: TGTGCCAGCAGTTGGGGACAGTTCAATCAGCCCCAGCATTTT.